What follows are 24 T cell receptor beta chains derived from one specimen sequenced in a study of cytomegalovirus exposure and HLA in healthy donors. Libraries were prepared by immunoSEQ multiplex PCR; TCRdb keeps only in-frame clonotypes and omits some of them. This table has tens of thousands of clones, about nine tenths appearing once. The material sequenced was PBMCs. All receptors derive from a man between 18 and 29 years old in good health and CMV-seronegative.

The CDR3 DNA reads TGTGCCTGGAGCCGAGGGAATTCCTACAATGAGCAGTTCTTC. It is translated as CAWSRGNSYNEQFF. The gene calls are TRBV30 and TRBJ2-1, with TRBD2 as a possible D gene (5 bases). The germline V and J ends were trimmed by 3 bases and 1 base, with 10 bases remaining between them. This CDR3 is built from 14 residues. Germline lookup yields CDR1 GTSNPN and CDR2 SVGIG (reference sequence).

This clone was seen only once. The chain recombines TRBV4-3 with TRBJ2-7, with TRBD1 identical over 9 bases. The CDR3 is made up of 15 amino acids. Germline trimming cut 1 base from V and 5 bases from J; bases unmatched to any gene: 6. Germline V lookup: CDR1 LGHNA, CDR2 YSLEER. The CDR3 is CASSQAGQGSHEQYF. In DNA, the CDR3 is TGCGCCAGCAGCCAAGCTGGACAGGGGAGCCACGAGCAGTACTTC.

This CDR3 is CASSWVTKNTGELFF. The CDR3 DNA follows: TGTGCCAGCAGTTGGGTGACTAAAAACACCGGGGAGCTGTTTTTT. The gene calls are TRBV6-1 and TRBJ2-2, with D maybe TRBD2 (5 bases). In germline, CDR1 is MNHNS, CDR2 SASEGT. This CDR3 is built from 15 residues. V gave up 5 bases and J gave up 2 bases, with 12 bases separating them.

The genes are TRBV5-4 and TRBJ2-1; D is undetermined. Deletions cut 5 bases from V and 7 bases from J, with 16 bases between. In germline, CDR1 is SGHNT, CDR2 YYREEE (reference sequence). The length of the CDR3 is 14 residues. CDR3 coding DNA: TGTGCCAGCAGAGTCGGTGAGTTTCCGAATGAGCAGTTCTTC. Translating it yields CASRVGEFPNEQFF.

The J gene is TRBJ2-1, the V gene TRBV5-4; the match to TRBD2 covers 10 bases. With V trimmed by 0 bases and J by 5 bases, 8 bases remained unmatched. From germline, CDR1 is SGHNT and CDR2 YYREEE (reference sequence). CDR3 length: 17 residues. The CDR3 reads CASSLGRTSGQNNEQFF. DNA for the CDR3: TGTGCCAGCAGCTTGGGCCGGACTAGCGGCCAAAACAATGAGCAGTTCTTC. Drawing the rest from reference TRBV5-4 and TRBJ2-1, the complete variable domain is ETGVTQSPTHLIKTRGQQVTLRCSSQSGHNTVSWYQQALGQGPQFIFQYYREEENGRGNFPPRFSGLQFPNYSSELNVNALELDDSALYLCASSLGRTSGQNNEQFFGPGTRLTVL.

This chain's CDR3 is CASSSRTGVTEAFF. The DNA for the CDR3 is TGTGCCAGCAGTTCTAGGACAGGGGTAACTGAAGCTTTCTTT. The chain combines TRBV6-6 with TRBJ1-1; TRBD1 agrees at 9 bases. Germline CDR1 is MNHNY and CDR2 is SVGAGI (reference sequence). Losses at the gene ends were 4 bases for V and 5 bases for J; bases not matched to a gene: 5. CDR3 size: 14 residues.

The V gene is TRBV13, the J gene TRBJ1-4; D gene ambiguous. Trimming took 0 bases from V and 7 from J, leaving 12 bases between them. Germline-derived CDR1 and CDR2 are PRHDT and FYEKMQ (reference sequence). This CDR3 region has 15 residues. CDR3 DNA sequence: TGTGCCAGCAGCTTAGGGACCCGAGGAGCTGAAAAACTGTTTTTT. This sequence encodes CASSLGTRGAEKLFF.

The CDR3 region is CASSLSGVYEQYF. Written as DNA, the CDR3 is TGTGCCAGCAGCTTATCAGGGGTCTACGAGCAGTACTTC. This sequence joins TRBV7-2 and TRBJ2-7, with D maybe TRBD1 (6 bases). V dropped 2 bases and J dropped 3 bases, with 8 bases sitting between them. Per germline, CDR1 SGHTA and CDR2 FQGNSA. This CDR3 contains 13 residues.

This rearrangement joins TRBV14 to TRBJ2-1; 7 nucleotides match TRBD2. The junction had 5 bases not matched to a gene; V was cut back by 1 base and J by 8 bases. Germline CDR1 and CDR2: SGHDN and FVKESK. The CDR3 covers 14 residues. This CDR3 reads CASSQVSGADEQFF. The DNA for the CDR3 is TGTGCCAGCAGCCAAGTAAGCGGGGCGGATGAGCAGTTCTTC. Supplemented by reference TRBV14 and TRBJ2-1, the full variable domain reads EAGVTQFPSHSVIEKGQTVTLRCDPISGHDNLYWYRRVMGKEIKFLLHFVKESKQDESGMPNNRFLAERTGGTYSTLKVQPAELEDSGVYFCASSQVSGADEQFFGPGTRLTVL.

V is TRBV29-1 and J is TRBJ2-1; 8 nucleotides align to TRBD1. Per the germline V gene, CDR1 is SQVTM and CDR2 is ANQGSEA. The CDR3 runs to 13 residues. V shed 6 bases and J 7 bases; nucleotides not matched to a gene: 8. CDR3 sequence: CSVSGQGINEQFF. CDR3 DNA sequence: TGCAGCGTAAGCGGACAGGGAATAAATGAGCAGTTCTTC.

V gene TRBV4-1 combines with J gene TRBJ2-7; TRBD1 matches at 7 bases. From germline, CDR1 is MGHRA and CDR2 YSYEKL. J gave up 3 bases and V 0 bases, and 5 bases lay outside the gene matches. The CDR3 is made up of 15 amino acids. This CDR3 reads CASSQDLRGLYEQYF. CDR3 DNA sequence: TGCGCCAGCAGCCAAGATTTGAGGGGGCTCTACGAGCAGTACTTC.

The chain is built from TRBV7-8 and TRBJ2-1, with 7 bases that match TRBD1. CDR1 is SGHVS, CDR2 FQNEAQ, per germline. This CDR3 has 16 residues. The V gene end was trimmed by 5 bases and the J gene end by 5 bases; junction bases not matched to a gene: 12. CDR3 in DNA: TGTGCCAGCAGCCCCCAGTTTAAGGGGGCTAACAATGAGCAGTTCTTC. This codes for CASSPQFKGANNEQFF.

The chain carries TRBV18 and TRBJ2-3, with a possible D match to TRBD1 (5 bases). V lost 0 bases and J 4 bases, leaving 11 bases between the germline ends. In germline, CDR1 is KGHSH, CDR2 LQKENI. The CDR3 spans 15 residues. CDR3 nucleotides: TGTGCCAGCTCACCACCTGGGGAAGGGGCAGATACGCAGTATTTT. It specifies CASSPPGEGADTQYF.

The chain links TRBV27 to TRBJ1-1, with TRBD1 matching 7 bases. The germline gives CDR1 MNHEY, CDR2 SMNVEV (reference sequence). V dropped 2 bases and J dropped 1; count of bases not matched to a gene: 1. This CDR3 region has 14 residues. The CDR3 DNA is TGTGCCAGCAGTTTAGGGACAGCGAACACTGAAGCTTTCTTT. Encoded protein: CASSLGTANTEAFF.

CDR3 amino acids: CASSQDYERGYSYEQYF. CDR3 bases: TGTGCCAGCAGCCAAGACTACGAGCGGGGCTACTCCTACGAGCAGTACTTC. This chain connects TRBV4-2 to TRBJ2-7; 7 bases agree with TRBD2. This CDR3 has 17 residues. The junction had 8 bases not matched to a gene; V was cut back by 0 bases and J by 0 bases. Germline CDR1 reads LGHNA; CDR2 reads YNFKEQ.

The CDR3 sequence: CASRGGDNEQFF. In DNA form, the CDR3 reads TGTGCCAGCAGGGGAGGGGACAATGAGCAGTTCTTC. The chain combines TRBV11-3 with TRBJ2-1; 7 bases line up with TRBD2. CDR3 length equals 12 residues. The V gene end was trimmed by 6 bases and the J gene end by 5 bases; junction bases not matched to a gene: 1. CDR1 SGHNT and CDR2 YENEEA come from the germline V gene.

This clone was recorded once. The chain carries TRBV5-6 and TRBJ2-5; TRBD2 aligns across 16 bases. CDR1 and CDR2 from the germline V gene are SGHDT and YYEEEE. V dropped 4 bases and J dropped 4; count of bases not matched to a gene: 4. The CDR3 extends over 16 amino acids. CDR3 amino acids: CASSPGTSGRGETQYF. The CDR3 DNA reads TGTGCCAGCAGCCCAGGGACTAGCGGGAGGGGAGAGACCCAGTACTTC.

The chain uses TRBV19 and TRBJ1-3; D possibly corresponds to TRBD1 (6 bases). V was trimmed by 4 bases and J by 3 bases, leaving 16 bases between them. Germline loops: CDR1 LNHDA, CDR2 SQIVND (reference sequence). The CDR3 runs 16 residues. CDR3 DNA: TGTGCCAGTAGTACCCGATATCCGGACAGTGGAAACACCATATATTTT. It yields the protein CASSTRYPDSGNTIYF.

This clone was observed a few times. The chain joins TRBV7-8 to TRBJ1-5, with 7 bases lining up with TRBD1. The germline V gene has CDR1 SGHVS and CDR2 FQNEAQ. V lost 3 bases and J lost 7; bases outside the gene matches: 9. The CDR3 covers 15 residues. The CDR3 here is CASSFTDRLGQPQHF. The CDR3 DNA reads TGTGCCAGCAGCTTTACGGACAGGCTCGGACAGCCCCAGCATTTT.

This sequence joins TRBV5-1 and TRBJ1-5, with D tentatively TRBD1 (6 bases). V was shortened by 4 bases and J by 4 bases, with 15 bases between the two germline ends. The CDR3 is 15 residues long. CDR1 is SGHRS, CDR2 YFSETQ, per germline. The chain's CDR3 is CASSTDGQPNQPQHF. In DNA, the CDR3 is TGCGCCAGCAGCACCGATGGACAGCCGAATCAGCCCCAGCATTTT.

The rearrangement links TRBV2 to TRBJ2-1; tentatively, D is TRBD1 (6 bases). Germline V gives CDR1 SNHLY, CDR2 FYNNEI. Trimming left V 2 bases short and J 0 bases short, with 8 bases between. The CDR3 extends over 15 amino acids. This CDR3 reads CASSERGSSYNEQFF. The CDR3, as DNA: TGTGCCAGCAGTGAAAGGGGGAGCTCCTACAATGAGCAGTTCTTC.

The chain combines TRBV9 with TRBJ2-3; 8 bases are a match to TRBD2. Trimming removed 4 bases from V and 1 base from J; junction bases left unmatched: 5. The CDR3 loop spans 15 amino acids. Per the germline V gene, CDR1 is SGDLS and CDR2 is YYNGEE. The CDR3 nucleotides are TGTGCCAGCAGCTATTCGGGGGGGGGCACAGATACGCAGTATTTT. Residues: CASSYSGGGTDTQYF.

Only one count was recorded for this clone. V usage is TRBV6-1 and J usage is TRBJ1-1, with TRBD1 as a possible D gene (6 bases). The CDR3 totals 16 residues. Trimming cost V 1 base and J 1 base, with 13 bases left between them. Germline V lookup: CDR1 MNHNS, CDR2 SASEGT. CDR3 in amino acids: CASSEGEGEGNTEAFF. CDR3 nucleotides: TGTGCCAGCAGTGAAGGGGAGGGGGAGGGGAACACTGAAGCTTTCTTT.

The chain links TRBV11-3 to TRBJ2-2; the D gene is possibly TRBD1 (6 bases). V gave up 5 bases and J gave up 2 bases, with 15 bases separating them. The germline CDR1 and CDR2 sequences are SGHNT and YENEEA. CDR3 length equals 16 residues. The CDR3 coding sequence is TGTGCCAGCAGCCCCAGGTCAGGGGCTAACACCGGGGAGCTGTTTTTT. As protein: CASSPRSGANTGELFF.